The 30 T cell receptor beta chains below were found in one sample sequenced in a study of OX40 agonist ivuxolimab in advanced cancers. Clones were read by immunoSEQ multiplex PCR, and TCRdb kept only the in-frame ones, dropping some. The table has about 33,000 clones, roughly 82% seen once. This specimen was CD4+ or CD8+ T cells sorted from blood, taken in a trial of the OX40 agonist ivuxolimab. The receptors shown here come from an adult with an advanced solid tumor such as melanoma, head and neck, liver or kidney cancer.

The chain uses TRBV27 and TRBJ1-5; 8 positions match TRBD1. J gave up 2 bases and V 7 bases, and 1 base lay outside the gene matches. This CDR3 is 13 amino acids long. Germline V gene lookup returns CDR1 MNHEY and CDR2 SMNVEV (reference sequence). CDR3 in DNA: TGTGCCAGCATGGGACAGGGCAATCAGCCCCAGCATTTT. Translation gives CASMGQGNQPQHF.

V is TRBV4-3 and J is TRBJ2-5; TRBD1 agrees at 12 bases. The CDR3 length is 16 residues. With 4 bases clipped from V and 5 bases from J, the junction kept 8 bases outside the gene matches. CDR1 and CDR2 from the germline V gene are LGHNA and YSLEER. The CDR3 nucleotides read TGCGCCAGCAGCCGGACGGGACAGGGGGCAGGGGAGACCCAGTACTTC. Translated, it gives CASSRTGQGAGETQYF.

The rearrangement uses TRBV6-1 and TRBJ1-1, with D unresolved. CDR1 and CDR2 (germline): MNHNS, SASEGT. The V end was cut by 3 bases, the J end by 0 bases, with 5 bases between. This CDR3 is built from 13 residues. Here the CDR3 reads CASSDKMNTEAFF. DNA for the CDR3: TGTGCCAGCAGTGACAAAATGAACACTGAAGCTTTCTTT.

V usage is TRBV28 and J usage is TRBJ1-3; D unresolved. Trimming pared 5 bases from V and 0 bases from J, leaving 8 bases between. Looked up from germline, CDR1 is MDHEN and CDR2 is SYDVKM. This CDR3 is 14 amino acids long. In DNA, the CDR3 is TGTGCCAGCAGTACTATCACCTCTGGAAACACCATATATTTT. It yields the protein CASSTITSGNTIYF.

A single count supports this clone. The genes are TRBV7-2 and TRBJ2-5, with D perhaps TRBD2 (6 bases). Germline CDR1 SGHTA, CDR2 FQGNSA. This CDR3 region has 16 residues. Trimming pared 4 bases from V and 3 bases from J, leaving 18 bases between. The CDR3 protein is CASSYGLPLPKETQYF. As DNA, the CDR3 is TGTGCCAGCAGCTATGGACTACCGCTGCCTAAAGAGACCCAGTACTTC.

The chain uses TRBV27 and TRBJ1-2; maybe TRBD1 (6 bases). The CDR3 sequence is 12 residues long. Looked up from germline, CDR1 is MNHEY and CDR2 is SMNVEV (reference sequence). V was pared by 8 bases and J by 7 bases, with 14 bases between. CDR3 residues: CASATGSSGYTF. The CDR3 region has the DNA TGTGCCAGCGCTACAGGGTCTAGTGGCTACACCTTC.

V is TRBV29-1 and J is TRBJ1-1; D call uncertain. The germline gives CDR1 SQVTM, CDR2 ANQGSEA. There are 11 residues in the CDR3. Trimming took off 1 base at V and 0 bases at J, with 0 bases between the two ends. CDR3 bases: TGCAGCGTTGAAGTGAACACTGAAGCTTTCTTT. It specifies CSVEVNTEAFF.

This chain connects TRBV9 to TRBJ2-7; 7 bases line up with TRBD1. Germline V lookup: CDR1 SGDLS, CDR2 YYNGEE. This CDR3 has 15 amino acids. V shed 0 bases and J 5 bases; nucleotides not matched to a gene: 8. Written as DNA, the CDR3 is TGTGCCAGCAGCGTAGAGGGGGCACAGTCGGACGAGCAGTACTTC. Amino acids: CASSVEGAQSDEQYF.

The chain recombines TRBV4-3 with TRBJ2-7; no clear D. Per germline, CDR1 LGHNA and CDR2 YSLEER. The V gene lost 0 bases and the J gene lost 3 bases, with 6 bases spanning the gap. The CDR3 runs to 13 residues. CDR3 coding DNA: TGCGCCAGCAGCCAAGACAGCGTCTACGAGCAGTACTTC. Translation gives CASSQDSVYEQYF.

This chain connects TRBV2 to TRBJ1-5, with 7 bases that match TRBD1. The CDR3 is 15 residues long. Trimming removed 3 bases from V and 0 bases from J; junction bases left unmatched: 2. Germline V gives CDR1 SNHLY, CDR2 FYNNEI. CDR3 loop: CASSDRGYSNQPQHF. The CDR3, as DNA: TGTGCCAGCAGTGACAGGGGGTATAGCAATCAGCCCCAGCATTTT.

CDR3 residues: CASSVSGANVLTF. The CDR3 nucleotides read TGTGCCAGCAGCGTATCTGGGGCCAACGTCCTGACTTTC. The rearrangement joins TRBV9 to TRBJ2-6; D unclear. This CDR3 region has 13 residues. Germline CDR1 is SGDLS and CDR2 is YYNGEE. V shed 1 base and J shed 1 base, with 0 bases lying between them.

As concerns this clone: This CDR3 is also generated by other DNA sequences in the sample. The V and J genes are TRBV30 and TRBJ2-1; D gene ambiguous. Trimming cost V 0 bases and J 8 bases, with 8 bases left between them. Looked up from germline, CDR1 is GTSNPN and CDR2 is SVGIG (reference sequence). CDR3 size: 12 residues. The DNA of the CDR3 is TGTGCCTGGAGTGTCTTGGCAGATGAGCAGTTCTTC. It yields the protein CAWSVLADEQFF.

The chain uses TRBV5-4 and TRBJ2-7, with 7 bases identical to TRBD1. Germline lookup yields CDR1 SGHNT and CDR2 YYREEE (reference sequence). This CDR3 spans 14 amino acids. Losses at the gene ends were 4 bases for V and 2 bases for J; bases not matched to a gene: 6. The CDR3 DNA follows: TGTGCCAGCAGCGCCGGGGACAGCCCCTACGAGCAGTACTTC. Residues: CASSAGDSPYEQYF.

The chain joins TRBV7-2 to TRBJ2-7, with 10 nucleotides matching TRBD1. This CDR3 contains 13 residues. V was pared by 1 base and J by 6 bases, with 0 bases of the junction left unmatched. Germline CDR1 SGHTA, CDR2 FQGNSA. CDR3 sequence reads: CASSLGTGGEQYF. Written as DNA, the CDR3 is TGTGCCAGCAGCTTAGGGACAGGGGGCGAGCAGTACTTC.

This clone appeared a single time. This chain links TRBV7-9 with TRBJ1-2; D is possibly TRBD1 (6 bases). Germline CDR1 and CDR2: SEHNR and FQNEAQ (reference sequence). Trimming removed 3 bases from V and 2 bases from J, with 13 bases in between. This CDR3 has 15 residues. The CDR3 DNA reads TGTGCCAGCAGCTTGACAGGATTGGGGAACTATGGCTACACCTTC. It specifies CASSLTGLGNYGYTF.

This chain uses TRBV28 with TRBJ2-3, with a weak D call TRBD1 (5 bases). Trimming left V 1 base short and J 2 bases short, with 13 bases between. The CDR3 totals 16 residues. Germline CDR1 MDHEN, CDR2 SYDVKM. The CDR3 nucleotides read TGTGCCAGCAGTTTATCCCTCTCCAGGGCCACAGATACGCAGTATTTT. It yields the protein CASSLSLSRATDTQYF.

V usage is TRBV28 and J usage is TRBJ1-1, with D perhaps matching TRBD1 (6 bases). The CDR3 is 15 residues long. Trimming stripped 2 bases from V and 3 bases from J, with 13 bases between. The V gene's germline CDR1 is MDHEN and CDR2 SYDVKM. For the CDR3, the DNA is TGTGCCAGCAGTTTAATTGTAGGGGGGCACACTGAAGCTTTCTTT. It codes for CASSLIVGGHTEAFF. Looking up the rest from reference TRBV28 and TRBJ1-1 gives the full variable domain: DVKVTQSSRYLVKRTGEKVFLECVQDMDHENMFWYRQDPGLGLRLIYFSYDVKMKEKGDIPEGYSVSREKKERFSLILESASTNQTSMYLCASSLIVGGHTEAFFGQGTRLTVV.

The chain uses TRBV12-2 and TRBJ2-2; no check of the table's D call, TRBD2, against the DNA was made. TRBV12-2 is a listed pseudogene. The CDR3 totals 16 residues. The CDR3 nucleotides are TGTGCAAGTCGCATAAGCGGAAGCGCGAACACCGGGGAGCTGTTTTTT. This encodes CASRISGSANTGELFF.

V gene TRBV18 combines with J gene TRBJ2-7; D perhaps matches TRBD1 (6 bases). Germline CDR1 KGHSH, CDR2 LQKENI. This CDR3 is 11 amino acids long. V gave up 5 bases and J gave up 7 bases, with 9 bases separating them. The CDR3 coding sequence is TGTGCCAGCTCATCCACAGGGGAGCAGTACTTC. Protein product: CASSSTGEQYF.

The chain joins TRBV7-9 to TRBJ1-2, with D uncertain. CDR3 length: 16 amino acids. Trimming took off 6 bases at V and 0 bases at J, with 17 bases between the two ends. CDR1 and CDR2 from the germline V gene are SEHNR and FQNEAQ (reference sequence). Written as DNA, the CDR3 is TGTGCCAGCAGTCGAGGCCGAGACGTCCCTAACTATGGCTACACCTTC. It translates to CASSRGRDVPNYGYTF.

V is TRBV28 and J is TRBJ1-2; no clear D. The CDR3 has 12 residues. Germline V CDR1 and CDR2: MDHEN, SYDVKM. The ends were cut back, 6 bases at V and 6 bases at J, with 11 bases in the middle. The CDR3 here is CASRSDLDGYTF. The CDR3 DNA sequence: TGTGCCAGCAGATCCGATCTCGATGGCTACACCTTC.

The chain combines TRBV19 with TRBJ2-1, with 7 bases identical to TRBD1. The CDR3 covers 16 residues. CDR1 is LNHDA, CDR2 SQIVND, per germline (reference sequence). V trimming: 2 bases; J trimming: 6 bases; junction bases outside the gene matches: 10. CDR3 sequence: CASSISTGPWVNEQFF. CDR3 DNA: TGTGCCAGTAGTATATCGACAGGGCCTTGGGTCAATGAGCAGTTCTTC.

This sequence joins TRBV27 and TRBJ2-7; perhaps TRBD2 as D (6 bases). Trimming shortened V by 2 bases and J by 4 bases, and 9 bases separated the two germline ends. CDR3 length: 13 amino acids. In germline, CDR1 is MNHEY, CDR2 SMNVEV (reference sequence). The CDR3 loop is CASSLLGRYEQYF. In DNA form, the CDR3 reads TGTGCCAGCAGTTTACTCGGGAGATACGAGCAGTACTTC.

This chain uses TRBV28 with TRBJ1-6, with a tentative D call TRBD1 (6 bases). The CDR3 has 12 amino acids. Deletions cut 6 bases from V and 14 bases from J, with 14 bases between. Looked up from germline, CDR1 is MDHEN and CDR2 is SYDVKM. This CDR3 is CASSLTTGTLHF. DNA for the CDR3: TGTGCCAGCAGCTTGACCACAGGGACCCTCCACTTT.

The CDR3 nucleotides read TGTGCCAGCAGCGTAGGGGGGGATCCCTACGAGCAGTACTTC. It codes for CASSVGGDPYEQYF. The V call is TRBV9, the J call TRBJ2-7, with D possibly being TRBD2 (6 bases). CDR1 and CDR2 (germline): SGDLS, YYNGEE. This CDR3 has 14 amino acids. Trimming took off 0 bases at V and 2 bases at J, with 9 bases between the two ends.

The V and J genes are TRBV9 and TRBJ1-6; tentatively, D is TRBD1 (6 bases). V was shortened by 3 bases and J by 10 bases, with 20 bases between the two germline ends. The CDR3 sequence is 16 residues long. Germline V gives CDR1 SGDLS, CDR2 YYNGEE. CDR3 loop: CASSGGRGFSESPLHF. DNA for the CDR3: TGTGCCAGCAGCGGGGGCAGGGGCTTCTCCGAGTCACCCCTCCACTTT.

The genes are TRBV4-1 and TRBJ2-1; D unclear. This CDR3 is built from 13 residues. V was clipped by 1 base and J by 4 bases, with 5 bases between them. CDR1 MGHRA and CDR2 YSYEKL come from the germline V gene. CDR3 region: CASSQGVYNEQFF. In nucleotides, the CDR3 is TGCGCCAGCAGCCAAGGGGTATACAATGAGCAGTTCTTC.

The chain couples TRBV11-3 to TRBJ1-1; D is undetermined. V lost 5 bases, J lost 1 base, and 8 bases lay in between. CDR1 and CDR2 (germline): SGHNT, YENEEA. The CDR3 extends over 13 amino acids. Here the CDR3 reads CASSPRGNTEAFF. DNA for the CDR3: TGTGCCAGCAGCCCTCGCGGGAACACTGAAGCTTTCTTT.

The CDR3 nucleotides read TGTGCCATCAGTGGAGGACCCGGCCAGCTCCAAGAGACCCAGTACTTC. This gives the protein CAISGGPGQLQETQYF. The rearrangement links TRBV10-3 to TRBJ2-5, with unresolved D. The V end lost 4 bases, the J end lost 1 base, and 16 bases lay between the germline ends. The CDR3 covers 16 residues. Germline V gene data show CDR1 as ENHRY and CDR2 as SYGVKD.

This clone occurred a few times. The genes are TRBV5-5 and TRBJ2-7; D unclear. CDR1 is SGHKS, CDR2 YYEKEE, per germline (reference sequence). This CDR3 is 11 amino acids long. V was cut by 3 bases and J by 0 bases, with 1 base left in between. CDR3 residues: CASSYSYEQYF. CDR3 bases: TGTGCCAGCAGCTACTCCTACGAGCAGTACTTC.